The 22 T cell receptor beta chains given below trace back to one sample, sequenced in a study of blood T cell repertoires in COVID-19. Libraries were prepared by immunoSEQ multiplex PCR; TCRdb keeps only in-frame clonotypes and omits some of them. The sample contains over 200,000 clones, around 80% of which appear only once. The sequenced material came from peripheral blood. Receptor source: a woman over 75 with active or convalescent COVID-19.

The chain joins TRBV18 to TRBJ1-2; 9 bases map to TRBD1. The CDR3 sequence is 16 residues long. Germline-derived CDR1 and CDR2 are KGHSH and LQKENI. V gave up 0 bases and J gave up 7 bases; unmatched junction bases: 9. CDR3: CASSPPGQGKSRGYTF. Written as DNA, the CDR3 is TGTGCCAGCTCACCACCGGGACAGGGAAAGTCCCGTGGCTACACCTTC. The variable domain in full, with the rest retrieved from reference TRBV18 and TRBJ1-2, is NAGVMQNPRHLVRRRGQEARLRCSPMKGHSHVYWYRQLPEEGLKFMVYLQKENIIDESGMPKERFSAEFPKEGPSILRIQQVVRGDSAAYFCASSPPGQGKSRGYTFGSGTRLTVV.

This clone has just a few counts. This chain connects TRBV7-6 to TRBJ1-3; D is unclear. V was shortened by 0 bases and J by 4 bases, with 19 bases between the two germline ends. Germline V lookup: CDR1 SGHVS, CDR2 FNYEAQ. The CDR3 extends over 18 amino acids. CDR3 residues: CASSLATLAEGSGNTIYF. The DNA for the CDR3 is TGTGCCAGCAGCTTAGCAACCCTTGCGGAGGGCTCCGGAAACACCATATATTTT.

V is TRBV5-1 and J is TRBJ1-3; D is ambiguous. This CDR3 is 14 amino acids long. V was clipped by 4 bases and J by 3 bases, with 11 bases between them. Germline assignment: CDR1 SGHRS and CDR2 YFSETQ. The CDR3 DNA is TGCGCCAGCAGCCCTGACATGGATGGAAACACCATATATTTT. Its translation is CASSPDMDGNTIYF. Together with reference TRBV5-1 and TRBJ1-3, the CDR3 gives the full variable domain: KAGVTQTPRYLIKTRGQQVTLSCSPISGHRSVSWYQQTPGQGLQFLFEYFSETQRNKGNFPGRFSGRQFSNSRSEMNVSTLELGDSALYLCASSPDMDGNTIYFGEGSWLTVV.

The chain employs TRBV2 and TRBJ1-2, with 11 positions matching TRBD1. This CDR3 region has 13 residues. The V and J ends lost 6 bases and 8 bases, in that order; junction bases with no gene match: 5. CDR1 SNHLY and CDR2 FYNNEI come from the germline V gene. CDR3 sequence (DNA): TGTGCCAGCAGGGACAGGGGGCCTAGGGGCTACACCTTC. Its translation is CASRDRGPRGYTF.

This chain uses TRBV7-3 with TRBJ2-3, with 8 bases aligning to TRBD2. The CDR3 is made up of 16 amino acids. CDR1 SGHTA and CDR2 FQGTGA come from the germline V gene. V lost 2 bases, J lost 2 bases, and 6 bases stayed unmatched. CDR3 protein: CASSLQAGALTDTQYF. DNA for the CDR3: TGTGCCAGCAGCTTACAAGCGGGGGCCCTCACAGATACGCAGTATTTT.

The count of this clone is one. This chain links TRBV7-9 with TRBJ2-1, with 13 bases identical to TRBD2. CDR3 length: 17 amino acids. Germline trimming cut 4 bases from V and 4 bases from J; bases unmatched to any gene: 7. Germline V gene sequence: CDR1 SEHNR, CDR2 FQNEAQ (reference sequence). CDR3 nucleotide sequence: TGTGCCAGCAGCTCCCGACTAGCGGGAGGACATTACAATGAGCAGTTCTTC. It is translated as CASSSRLAGGHYNEQFF. The full variable domain, rest sourced from reference TRBV7-9 and TRBJ2-1, is DTGVSQNPRHKITKRGQNVTFRCDPISEHNRLYWYRQTLGQGPEFLTYFQNEAQLEKSRLLSDRFSAERPKGSFSTLEIQRTEQGDSAMYLCASSSRLAGGHYNEQFFGPGTRLTVL.

The J gene is TRBJ1-2, the V gene TRBV6-5; TRBD1 matches at 9 bases. Germline V gene data show CDR1 as MNHEY and CDR2 as SVGAGI. V was pared by 6 bases and J by 7 bases, with 12 bases of the junction left unmatched. This CDR3 is 15 amino acids long. CDR3 DNA: TGTGCCAGCAGGTACCGACAGGGGGGATCCGGTGGCTACACCTTC. Protein: CASRYRQGGSGGYTF.

The V gene is TRBV30, the J gene TRBJ2-5; weak D call: TRBD1 (6 bases). The germline V and J ends were trimmed by 3 bases and 4 bases, with 15 bases remaining between them. The CDR3 length is 14 residues. Looked up from germline, CDR1 is GTSNPN and CDR2 is SVGIG (reference sequence). CDR3 nucleotides: TGTGCCTGGAGCTCACAGGGTATGTCAGAGACCCAGTACTTC. Amino acid sequence: CAWSSQGMSETQYF.

The gene calls are TRBV21-1 and TRBJ2-3; the table's D call TRBD2 went unverified against the DNA. TRBV21-1 is flagged as a pseudogene. The CDR3 has 20 residues. The CDR3 loop is CASSKDRSSGRAGYTDTQYF. In DNA form, the CDR3 reads TGTGCCAGCAGCAAAGATAGGTCTAGCGGGAGGGCCGGATACACAGATACGCAGTATTTT.

This chain connects TRBV18 to TRBJ1-3; possibly TRBD1 for D (6 bases). The germline gives CDR1 KGHSH, CDR2 LQKENI. The V and J ends lost 0 bases and 4 bases respectively, with 10 bases between them. The CDR3 has 15 amino acids. Here the CDR3 DNA reads TGTGCCAGCTCACCACCGACAGGTTGGGGAAACACCATATATTTT. Translating gives CASSPPTGWGNTIYF. Combining the CDR3 with reference TRBV18 and TRBJ1-3 gives the whole variable domain NAGVMQNPRHLVRRRGQEARLRCSPMKGHSHVYWYRQLPEEGLKFMVYLQKENIIDESGMPKERFSAEFPKEGPSILRIQQVVRGDSAAYFCASSPPTGWGNTIYFGEGSWLTVV.

The chain is built from TRBV7-3 and TRBJ2-3; D possibly corresponds to TRBD1 (6 bases). Deletions cut 2 bases from V and 2 bases from J, with 11 bases between. The CDR3 is made up of 15 amino acids. Looked up from germline, CDR1 is SGHTA and CDR2 is FQGTGA. CDR3 loop: CASSLGTPATDTQYF. In DNA form, the CDR3 reads TGTGCCAGCAGCTTAGGGACACCTGCCACAGATACGCAGTATTTT. The whole variable domain, remainder taken from reference TRBV7-3 and TRBJ2-3, is GAGVSQTPSNKVTEKGKYVELRCDPISGHTALYWYRQSLGQGPEFLIYFQGTGAADDSGLPNDRFFAVRPEGSVSTLKIQRTERGDSAVYLCASSLGTPATDTQYFGPGTRLTVL.

This chain joins TRBV6-2 or TRBV6-3 and TRBJ1-1; maybe TRBD1 (5 bases). CDR1 and CDR2 (germline): MNHEY, SVGEGT. CDR3 length equals 16 residues. V shed 2 bases and J shed 6 bases, with 19 bases lying between them. CDR3 sequence (DNA): TGTGCCAGCAGTTACGGAGAGGTTGGGGCTGAAGCTGAAGCTTTCTTT. Residues: CASSYGEVGAEAEAFF.

This sequence joins TRBV9 and TRBJ2-1, with D perhaps matching TRBD2 (6 bases). Germline values: CDR1 SGDLS, CDR2 YYNGEE. The CDR3 runs 15 residues. Trimming pared 3 bases from V and 2 bases from J, leaving 12 bases between. DNA of the CDR3: TGTGCCAGCAGCGAGACTAGTCTCGCCTACAATGAGCAGTTCTTC. Its translation is CASSETSLAYNEQFF. Looking up the rest from reference TRBV9 and TRBJ2-1 gives the full variable domain: DSGVTQTPKHLITATGQRVTLRCSPRSGDLSVYWYQQSLDQGLQFLIQYYNGEERAKGNILERFSAQQFPDLHSELNLSSLELGDSALYFCASSETSLAYNEQFFGPGTRLTVL.

This chain links TRBV7-9 with TRBJ2-7, with TRBD1 matching over 9 bases. The trim removed 5 bases at V and 12 bases at J, leaving 17 bases unmatched. The CDR3 consists of 15 residues. From germline, CDR1 is SEHNR and CDR2 FQNEAQ (reference sequence). CDR3 in amino acids: CASSRAGTGPHGTYF. CDR3 coding DNA: TGTGCCAGCAGCCGTGCCGGGACAGGGCCCCACGGCACGTACTTC.

This clone appeared once. As DNA, the CDR3 is TGTGCCAGCAGCCAGCAGGGGGCCAATTCACCCCTCCACTTT. This gives the protein CASSQQGANSPLHF. The gene calls are TRBV7-9 and TRBJ1-6, with 8 bases aligning to TRBD1. Germline CDR1 and CDR2: SEHNR and FQNEAQ (reference sequence). V lost 5 bases, J lost 7 bases, and 4 bases stayed unmatched. This CDR3 has 14 amino acids. Full variable domain (outside the CDR3, taken from reference TRBV7-9 and TRBJ1-6): DTGVSQNPRHKITKRGQNVTFRCDPISEHNRLYWYRQTLGQGPEFLTYFQNEAQLEKSRLLSDRFSAERPKGSFSTLEIQRTEQGDSAMYLCASSQQGANSPLHFGNGTRLTVT.

The genes are TRBV20-1 and TRBJ2-7; TRBD2 matches 9 bases. Germline trimming cut 3 bases from V and 2 bases from J; bases unmatched to any gene: 8. The CDR3 runs 15 residues. Germline CDR1 and CDR2: DFQATT and SNEGSKA (reference sequence). The CDR3 spells CSASGASGDTYEQYF. The CDR3 nucleotides read TGCAGTGCTAGTGGGGCTAGCGGGGATACCTACGAGCAGTACTTC.

Comment on this clone: The same CDR3 arises from other DNA sequences in this sample as well. The rearrangement links TRBV5-4 to TRBJ1-1; 9 bases line up with TRBD1. Per germline, CDR1 SGHNT and CDR2 YYREEE (reference sequence). The CDR3 totals 14 residues. With 4 bases clipped from V and 2 bases from J, the junction kept 3 bases outside the gene matches. The CDR3 protein is CASSLDRGNTEAFF. The CDR3 DNA reads TGTGCCAGCAGCCTGGACAGGGGTAACACTGAAGCTTTCTTT. The full variable domain, in which reference TRBV5-4 and TRBJ1-1 provide the parts outside the CDR3, is ETGVTQSPTHLIKTRGQQVTLRCSSQSGHNTVSWYQQALGQGPQFIFQYYREEENGRGNFPPRFSGLQFPNYSSELNVNALELDDSALYLCASSLDRGNTEAFFGQGTRLTVV.

This clone was seen a handful of times. The CDR3 DNA follows: TGTGCCAGCAGGGGCTTTAATCAGCCCCAGCATTTT. Translated, it gives CASRGFNQPQHF. This chain links TRBV2 with TRBJ1-5; D uncertain. CDR1 is SNHLY and CDR2 is FYNNEI in the germline V gene. V shed 6 bases and J shed 4 bases, with 7 bases lying between them. This CDR3 has 12 residues.

This sequence joins TRBV7-9 and TRBJ2-3; no clear D gene. This CDR3 spans 13 amino acids. CDR1 is SEHNR and CDR2 is FQNEAQ in the germline V gene (reference sequence). Trimming removed 2 bases at V and 6 bases at J, with 9 bases between. The CDR3 sequence is CASSLPLLDTQYF. The CDR3 DNA is TGTGCCAGCAGCTTACCGTTGTTGGATACGCAGTATTTT.

V gene TRBV5-5 combines with J gene TRBJ2-5, with 8 nucleotides matching TRBD1. Losses at the gene ends were 3 bases for V and 2 bases for J; bases not matched to a gene: 3. The CDR3 is 14 residues long. Germline V gene sequence: CDR1 SGHKS, CDR2 YYEKEE (reference sequence). The CDR3 here is CASSSGQVQETQYF. CDR3 in DNA: TGTGCCAGCAGCTCGGGACAGGTTCAAGAGACCCAGTACTTC.

The chain recombines TRBV19 with TRBJ2-1; no definite D call. The CDR3 sequence is 14 residues long. The V and J ends lost 3 bases and 1 base respectively, with 7 bases between them. Germline V gene lookup returns CDR1 LNHDA and CDR2 SQIVND (reference sequence). This CDR3 is CASSISLSYNEQFF. DNA of the CDR3: TGTGCCAGTAGTATCTCCCTATCCTACAATGAGCAGTTCTTC. Complete variable domain (other parts from reference TRBV19 and TRBJ2-1): DGGITQSPKYLFRKEGQNVTLSCEQNLNHDAMYWYRQDPGQGLRLIYYSQIVNDFQKGDIAEGYSVSREKKESFPLTVTSAQKNPTAFYLCASSISLSYNEQFFGPGTRLTVL.

The gene calls are TRBV2 and TRBJ1-2; TRBD1 might be the D (6 bases). The V end was cut by 6 bases, the J end by 3 bases, with 11 bases between. Germline V lookup: CDR1 SNHLY, CDR2 FYNNEI. The CDR3 has 13 residues. CDR3: CASSEQGHYGYTF. CDR3 nucleotide sequence: TGTGCCAGCAGCGAACAGGGCCACTATGGCTACACCTTC.